This T cell receptor beta chain was sequenced for a study of blood T cell repertoires in COVID-19. Study-level background: T cells, B-cell-depleted T cells, or PBMCs supplied cDNA or gDNA.

Per the original methods: From reference gene primer amplification, estimates of nucleated cell counts were derived. Using immunoSEQ multiplex PCR, the repertoire was profiled, and TCRdb retains in-frame clones only, with some absent. The DNA was the basis for D and trimming; V, J and clone size are from that table. The table shows 150,000 to 200,000 clones, with roughly four fifths occurring only once. This CDR3 contains 15 residues. With 1 base removed from V and 4 bases from J, the gap between germline ends came to 11 bases. Germline-derived CDR1 and CDR2 are SGHNT and YYREEE (reference sequence). Seattle researchers signed up patients amid active infection and tracked them longitudinally.

The chain uses TRBV5-4 and TRBJ2-2; possibly TRBD1 for D (6 bases). The origin of this receptor is a woman in her seventies with COVID-19, enrolled during active disease. Sequencing input: peripheral blood. In nucleotides, the CDR3 is TGTGCCAGCAGCTTGCTCTTAGGGGGCACCGGGGAGCTGTTTTTT. It yields the protein CASSLLLGGTGELFF.